This T cell receptor beta chain was captured in a study of shared clonotypes between healthy human individuals. Measured with immunoSEQ multiplex PCR; TCRdb has only the in-frame clones, and not every one. The sample includes about 2.4 million clones, 93% of them seen just once. This clone is a singleton in its sample. V lost 0 bases and J 2 bases, leaving 11 bases between the germline ends. The germline V gene encodes CDR1 MNHEY and CDR2 SVGAGI. The CDR3 consists of 15 residues. This sequence originates from a man aged 18 to 29 in good health. Some clones in this sample may be carry-over from other donors' samples. Sequencing was performed on naive CD4+ T cells from PBMCs. Noted subset: CD45RA+ positively selected. The gene calls are TRBV6-5 and TRBJ2-7; D not certain. Here the CDR3 DNA reads TGTGCCAGCAGTTACTCGGGTGCGTTTGCCTACGAGCAGTACTTC. Protein: CASSYSGAFAYEQYF.